The 18 T cell receptor beta chains presented below share a single source sample, sequenced in a study of beta chain features in type 1 diabetes. The isolated RNA, all of it, was reverse transcribed, so expressed TCRB transcripts were what got sequenced. Profiled with immunoSEQ multiplex PCR; TCRdb holds only in-frame clones, not every one. The repertoire holds a few hundred thousand clones, with 13% as singletons. Study-wide points: Shortening that was moderate but significant affected the TCRB CDR3s of Type 1 diabetes patients in all four CD4+ subsets.

The antigens for these receptors are not known. What was sequenced was naive CD4+ T cells from blood. The source is a woman between 18 and 30 years old with type 1 diabetes.

This chain uses TRBV11-2 with TRBJ1-1; the D is unclear. Germline CDR1 is SGHAT and CDR2 is FQNNGV. V lost 5 bases and J lost 1, with 2 bases in between. The CDR3 length is 11 residues. The CDR3 reads CASSQNTEAFF. In DNA form, the CDR3 reads TGTGCCAGCAGCCAGAACACTGAAGCTTTCTTT. The complete variable domain, with remaining parts taken from reference TRBV11-2 and TRBJ1-1, reads EAGVAQSPRYKIIEKRQSVAFWCNPISGHATLYWYQQILGQGPKLLIQFQNNGVVDDSQLPKDRFSAERLKGVDSTLKIQPAKLEDSAVYLCASSQNTEAFFGQGTRLTVV.

The rearrangement uses TRBV5-1 and TRBJ2-3; TRBD1 aligns across 9 bases. The CDR3 is made up of 13 amino acids. Germline V gene lookup returns CDR1 SGHRS and CDR2 YFSETQ. Trimming cost V 5 bases and J 8 bases; bases outside gene matches: 6. DNA for the CDR3: TGCGCCAGCAGGCTTGGACAGGGGAGTACGCAGTATTTT. Protein product: CASRLGQGSTQYF.

This sequence joins TRBV7-9 and TRBJ1-1; tentatively, D is TRBD1 (6 bases). Germline lookup yields CDR1 SEHNR and CDR2 FQNEAQ (reference sequence). CDR3 length: 14 amino acids. Trimming shortened V by 7 bases and J by 4 bases, and 16 bases separated the two germline ends. CDR3 protein: CASTLLQGSTEAFF. CDR3 nucleotide sequence: TGTGCCAGCACACTACTTCAGGGGAGCACTGAAGCTTTCTTT.

This clone was found a few times. The V and J genes are TRBV7-3 and TRBJ2-7; 8 bases are shared with TRBD1. The CDR3 sequence is 16 residues long. Unmatched junction bases numbered 8, after V lost 0 bases and J lost 4 bases. Per the germline V gene, CDR1 is SGHTA and CDR2 is FQGTGA. CDR3 residues: CASSLTRLDREYEQYF. The CDR3 DNA reads TGTGCCAGCAGCTTAACTCGTCTGGACAGGGAGTACGAGCAGTACTTC.

The chain employs TRBV7-2 and TRBJ2-7; 12 bases are a match to TRBD2. Unmatched junction bases numbered 4, after V lost 1 base and J lost 3 bases. The CDR3 covers 16 residues. Per the germline V gene, CDR1 is SGHTA and CDR2 is FQGNSA. The chain's CDR3 is CASSLGTSGEFYEQYF. The DNA for the CDR3 is TGTGCCAGCAGCTTAGGGACTAGCGGGGAGTTCTACGAGCAGTACTTC.

The chain is built from TRBV18 and TRBJ2-5; TRBD2 matches at 8 bases. The germline V gene encodes CDR1 KGHSH and CDR2 LQKENI. The junction had 7 bases not matched to a gene; V was cut back by 3 bases and J by 4 bases. CDR3 length equals 15 residues. In nucleotides, the CDR3 is TGTGCCAGCTCACCCCTGAGCGGGGGCGGAGAGACCCAGTACTTC. This encodes CASSPLSGGGETQYF.

The V and J genes are TRBV7-2 and TRBJ2-3; D is ambiguous. Germline CDR1 is SGHTA and CDR2 is FQGNSA. V lost 2 bases and J 1 base, leaving 13 bases between the germline ends. The CDR3 extends over 16 amino acids. In DNA, the CDR3 is TGTGCCAGCAGCTTATTTGGCGGTGCGGGCACAGATACGCAGTATTTT. This encodes CASSLFGGAGTDTQYF.

The V and J genes are TRBV4-3 and TRBJ1-5, with D unresolved. The CDR3 contains 14 residues. Trimming cost V 0 bases and J 4 bases, with 7 bases left between them. Germline CDR1 is LGHNA and CDR2 is YSLEER. The CDR3 loop reads CASSQEWQNQPQHF. The CDR3, as DNA: TGCGCCAGCAGCCAAGAGTGGCAGAATCAGCCCCAGCATTTT.

Only a few counts were recorded for this clone. The chain joins TRBV18 to TRBJ2-7, with 9 nucleotides matching TRBD1. This CDR3 has 13 amino acids. The V and J ends lost 6 bases and 7 bases, in that order; junction bases with no gene match: 7. Per the germline V gene, CDR1 is KGHSH and CDR2 is LQKENI. The CDR3 nucleotides read TGTGCCAGCTCTCCGGACAGGGGAGGGGAGCAGTACTTC. Its protein product is CASSPDRGGEQYF.

This clone was counted only a few times. The rearrangement joins TRBV6-6 to TRBJ2-5, with 10 nucleotides matching TRBD1. Germline CDR1 is MNHNY and CDR2 is SVGAGI (reference sequence). V dropped 5 bases and J dropped 5; count of bases not matched to a gene: 2. The CDR3 spans 13 residues. In DNA, the CDR3 is TGTGCCAGCAGTAGACAGGGGGCCGAGACCCAGTACTTC. Protein product: CASSRQGAETQYF.

This clone has a handful of counts. The rearrangement joins TRBV7-2 to TRBJ2-4; 12 nucleotides align to TRBD1. The V segment lost 2 bases and the J segment 10 bases; nucleotides outside the gene matches: 6. CDR3 length: 15 residues. Germline V gene sequence: CDR1 SGHTA, CDR2 FQGNSA. CDR3: CASSLMGQGAEIQYF. For the CDR3, the DNA is TGTGCCAGCAGCTTAATGGGACAGGGGGCAGAAATTCAGTACTTC.

This chain joins TRBV6-5 and TRBJ1-1; D may be TRBD1 (5 bases). The CDR3 covers 13 residues. Germline CDR1 and CDR2: MNHEY and SVGAGI. The V end lost 1 base, the J end lost 8 bases, and 11 bases lay between the germline ends. CDR3 sequence (DNA): TGTGCCAGCAGTTACTTTGCGGACAAGGAAGCTTTCTTT. This codes for CASSYFADKEAFF.

The J gene is TRBJ2-7, the V gene TRBV5-1; no clear D gene. This CDR3 has 15 amino acids. Trimming removed 0 bases from V and 3 bases from J, with 13 bases in between. The germline V gene has CDR1 SGHRS and CDR2 YFSETQ. The CDR3 loop is CASSLVAGDHYEQYF. CDR3 coding DNA: TGCGCCAGCAGCTTGGTTGCTGGAGATCACTACGAGCAGTACTTC.

The rearrangement links TRBV9 to TRBJ2-7; TRBD2 agrees at 8 bases. V lost 4 bases, J lost 2 bases, and 5 bases stayed unmatched. The germline gives CDR1 SGDLS, CDR2 YYNGEE. The CDR3 sequence is 14 residues long. The CDR3 DNA reads TGTGCCAGCAGCACTAGCGGATTAACCTACGAGCAGTACTTC. It specifies CASSTSGLTYEQYF.

This clone was seen a few times. The rearrangement links TRBV2 to TRBJ2-3; TRBD1 matches at 7 bases. CDR1 is SNHLY and CDR2 is FYNNEI in the germline V gene. This CDR3 has 16 amino acids. V dropped 6 bases and J dropped 4; count of bases not matched to a gene: 13. The CDR3 reads CASSRFDRVQSDTQYF. The CDR3 nucleotides are TGTGCCAGCAGCCGCTTTGACAGGGTTCAGTCAGATACGCAGTATTTT.

This clone was seen more than once but under ten times. For the CDR3, the DNA is TGTGCCAGCAGCCCGCGAGCGGGAGTACCCTACAATGAGCAGTTCTTC. This encodes CASSPRAGVPYNEQFF. The gene calls are TRBV7-9 and TRBJ2-1, with 8 nucleotides matching TRBD2. V dropped 5 bases and J dropped 2; count of bases not matched to a gene: 8. The germline V gene has CDR1 SEHNR and CDR2 FQNEAQ (reference sequence). CDR3 size: 16 residues.

This sequence joins TRBV21-1 and TRBJ1-5. TRBV21-1 is tagged as a pseudogene. The CDR3 contains 15 residues. The CDR3 sequence is CASSKGRNSNQPQHF. The CDR3 DNA is TGTGCCAGCAGCAAGGGGAGGAATAGCAATCAGCCCCAGCATTTT.

This clone has more than one count but fewer than ten. The chain joins TRBV5-1 to TRBJ2-1, with 7 bases lining up with TRBD2. The CDR3 covers 16 residues. The junction had 8 bases not matched to a gene; V was cut back by 3 bases and J by 2 bases. In germline, CDR1 is SGHRS, CDR2 YFSETQ. The CDR3 loop is CASSSYAGVPYNEQFF. DNA of the CDR3: TGCGCCAGCAGCTCTTACGCGGGAGTTCCCTACAATGAGCAGTTCTTC.